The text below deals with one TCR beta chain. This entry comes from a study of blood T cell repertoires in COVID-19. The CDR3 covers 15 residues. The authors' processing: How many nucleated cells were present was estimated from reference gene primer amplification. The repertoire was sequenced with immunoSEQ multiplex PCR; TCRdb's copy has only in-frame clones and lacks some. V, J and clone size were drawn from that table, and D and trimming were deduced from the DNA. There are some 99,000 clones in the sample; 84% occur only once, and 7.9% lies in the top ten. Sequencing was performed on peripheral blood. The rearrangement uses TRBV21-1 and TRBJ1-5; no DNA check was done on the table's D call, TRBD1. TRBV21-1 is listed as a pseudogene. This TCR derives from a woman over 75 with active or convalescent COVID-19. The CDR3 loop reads CASSTPDRANQPQHF. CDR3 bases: TGTGCCAGCAGCACTCCTGACAGGGCTAATCAGCCCCAGCATTTT.